This TCR beta chain is drawn from a study of T-cell memory formation after mild COVID-19. The CDR3 totals 13 residues. Trimming shortened V by 6 bases and J by 7 bases, and 16 bases separated the two germline ends. TCRdb analysed the 5' RACE reads with MiXCR anew, one entry per CDR3 protein. The profile shows about 250,000 distinct CDR3 sequences, about a sixth of them singletons. This TCR derives from a man younger than 35 who had mild COVID-19 (a few samples of this study predate the infection). Cell type and time point are not known. Sequencing was carried out using PBMCs or a T cell subset sorted from them (not recorded which). The chain carries TRBV12-3 or TRBV12-4 and TRBJ2-7, with D perhaps TRBD1 (6 bases). The DNA for the CDR3 is TGTGCCAGCAGGTTACAGGGTCTGGGAGAGCAGTACTTC. As protein: CASRLQGLGEQYF.